What follows are 16 T cell receptor beta chains derived from one specimen sequenced in a study of cytomegalovirus exposure and HLA in healthy donors. Primers: 60 Vbeta forward and 13 Jbeta reverse. Generated by immunoSEQ multiplex PCR, the TCRdb table keeps only in-frame clones and is missing some. Found here are about 150,000 clones, about 70% of them singletons; the top ten hold about 2.7%. Sequencing used PBMCs. The receptors were sampled from a man between 18 and 35 years old in good health and CMV-seronegative.

The chain employs TRBV30 and TRBJ2-5; 10 positions match TRBD1. The CDR3 totals 14 residues. V shed 3 bases and J 3 bases; nucleotides not matched to a gene: 4. In germline, CDR1 is GTSNPN, CDR2 SVGIG (reference sequence). The CDR3 DNA reads as TGTGCCTGGAGCCGCGGGACAGGGGAAGAGACCCAGTACTTC. Protein product: CAWSRGTGEETQYF.

The chain couples TRBV5-5 to TRBJ2-7, with D perhaps TRBD2 (5 bases). The CDR3 spans 14 residues. Trimming left V 3 bases short and J 4 bases short, with 14 bases between. Germline V lookup: CDR1 SGHKS, CDR2 YYEKEE (reference sequence). This CDR3 is CASSSENSEYEQYV. For the CDR3, the DNA is TGTGCCAGCAGCTCGGAGAATAGCGAGTACGAGCAGTACGTC.

The chain recombines TRBV7-9 with TRBJ2-7; D may be TRBD2 (7 bases). The CDR3 length is 16 residues. Per germline, CDR1 SEHNR and CDR2 FQNEAQ (reference sequence). The V end lost 1 base, the J end lost 5 bases, and 18 bases lay between the germline ends. The CDR3 DNA reads TGTGCCAGCAGCTTAGGAGGATGGGGGGGCCTTAACGAGCAGTACTTC. Protein sequence: CASSLGGWGGLNEQYF. Complete variable domain (other parts from reference TRBV7-9 and TRBJ2-7): DTGVSQNPRHKITKRGQNVTFRCDPISEHNRLYWYRQTLGQGPEFLTYFQNEAQLEKSRLLSDRFSAERPKGSFSTLEIQRTEQGDSAMYLCASSLGGWGGLNEQYFGPGTRLTVT.

This chain connects TRBV7-2 to TRBJ1-5; no definite D call. Germline CDR1 reads SGHTA; CDR2 reads FQGNSA. This CDR3 is built from 13 residues. V shed 5 bases and J shed 0 bases, with 5 bases lying between them. CDR3 DNA: TGTGCCAGCAGCCCCAGTAGCAATCAGCCCCAGCATTTT. Its translation is CASSPSSNQPQHF.

The V and J genes are TRBV11-3 and TRBJ2-1; possible D gene TRBD2, 6 bases. Germline V CDR1 and CDR2: SGHNT, YENEEA. The CDR3 has 12 amino acids. V dropped 11 bases and J dropped 9 bases, with 17 bases sitting between them. The CDR3 sequence is CASRWGDGEQFF. CDR3 nucleotide sequence: TGTGCCTCCCGGTGGGGGGACGGTGAGCAGTTCTTC.

This clone is a singleton in its sample. V and J are TRBV5-1 and TRBJ2-5, with 9 positions matching TRBD1. V was clipped by 4 bases and J by 5 bases; unmatched bases: 6. The CDR3 has 14 amino acids. The germline gives CDR1 SGHRS, CDR2 YFSETQ. The CDR3: CASSRQGEGETQYF. The DNA of the CDR3 is TGCGCCAGCAGCCGACAGGGGGAAGGGGAGACCCAGTACTTC.

CDR3 DNA: TGCGCCAGCAGCTTGGTGAGGAGCGATGAAAAACTGTTTTTT. This codes for CASSLVRSDEKLFF. The V call is TRBV5-1, the J call TRBJ1-4; D remains unclear. CDR3 length: 14 amino acids. V shed 0 bases and J shed 6 bases, with 9 bases lying between them. The germline V gene encodes CDR1 SGHRS and CDR2 YFSETQ.

The chain recombines TRBV23-1 with TRBJ1-4; D is unresolved. TRBV23-1 has ORF status, its function being uncertain. V was pared by 7 bases and J by 7 bases, with 16 bases between. The CDR3 consists of 14 residues. In DNA, the CDR3 is TGCGCCAGCATCTCTAACGGACTTATTGAAAAACTGTTTTTT. Encoded protein: CASISNGLIEKLFF.

This rearrangement joins TRBV9 to TRBJ1-6; D is uncertain. The CDR3 is made up of 14 amino acids. From germline, CDR1 is SGDLS and CDR2 YYNGEE. V lost 1 base and J lost 6, with 8 bases in between. The CDR3: CASSVNWLNSPLHF. The DNA of the CDR3 is TGTGCCAGCAGCGTAAATTGGCTTAATTCACCCCTCCACTTT.

The chain has TRBV6-5 and TRBJ1-2; the match to TRBD1 covers 7 bases. This CDR3 is built from 14 residues. V lost 4 bases, J lost 4 bases, and 6 bases stayed unmatched. Germline lookup yields CDR1 MNHEY and CDR2 SVGAGI. The CDR3 DNA is TGTGCCAGCAGTTCCCAGACAGGGACCTATGGCTACACCTTC. It codes for CASSSQTGTYGYTF.

This chain joins TRBV11-2 and TRBJ2-3, with D perhaps matching TRBD1 (5 bases). Germline V gene sequence: CDR1 SGHAT, CDR2 FQNNGV. Trimming cost V 3 bases and J 3 bases, with 16 bases left between them. The CDR3 has 16 residues. In DNA, the CDR3 is TGTGCCAGCAGCTTTCTGGGGCGCGGTTCAACAGATACGCAGTATTTT. Translating gives CASSFLGRGSTDTQYF.

V gene TRBV2 combines with J gene TRBJ1-5; D remains ambiguous. The V gene's germline CDR1 is SNHLY and CDR2 FYNNEI. Trimming stripped 5 bases from V and 4 bases from J, with 12 bases between. This CDR3 region has 14 residues. CDR3 DNA: TGTGCCAGCAGTCCGGACTGGGGAAATCAGCCCCAGCATTTT. Amino acids: CASSPDWGNQPQHF.

This sequence joins TRBV4-3 and TRBJ2-6, with D maybe TRBD2 (6 bases). CDR3 length: 18 amino acids. CDR1 and CDR2 from the germline V gene are LGHNA and YSLEER. Trimming shortened V by 0 bases and J by 0 bases, and 12 bases separated the two germline ends. CDR3 protein: CASSQEGGLGSGANVLTF. The CDR3 DNA reads TGCGCCAGCAGCCAAGAGGGGGGACTCGGCTCTGGGGCCAACGTCCTGACTTTC.

This clone showed up just a few times. The chain couples TRBV6-4 to TRBJ2-2; tentatively, D is TRBD1 (5 bases). Germline CDR1 and CDR2: MRHNA and SNTAGT. V lost 4 bases and J lost 8, with 8 bases in between. The CDR3 covers 12 residues. The CDR3 loop reads CASSGTFGELFF. CDR3 DNA sequence: TGTGCCAGCAGTGGGACATTTGGGGAGCTGTTTTTT.

The J gene is TRBJ2-2, the V gene TRBV6-4; 9 nucleotides align to TRBD2. Germline CDR1 MRHNA, CDR2 SNTAGT. V shed 5 bases, J shed 4 bases, and the junction held 14 bases outside the gene matches. The CDR3 is 18 residues long. The CDR3 is CASSFIAGAPPGTGELFF. The CDR3 DNA reads as TGTGCCAGCAGTTTTATAGCGGGGGCCCCCCCGGGCACCGGGGAGCTGTTTTTT.

The chain is built from TRBV7-9 and TRBJ2-3; TRBD1 matches 8 bases. Germline CDR1 SEHNR, CDR2 FQNEAQ (reference sequence). The CDR3 totals 17 residues. V was clipped by 0 bases and J by 0 bases; unmatched bases: 5. CDR3 nucleotides: TGTGCCAGCAGCTTAGCGGAGGACAGGGAGAGCACAGATACGCAGTATTTT. Residues: CASSLAEDRESTDTQYF.